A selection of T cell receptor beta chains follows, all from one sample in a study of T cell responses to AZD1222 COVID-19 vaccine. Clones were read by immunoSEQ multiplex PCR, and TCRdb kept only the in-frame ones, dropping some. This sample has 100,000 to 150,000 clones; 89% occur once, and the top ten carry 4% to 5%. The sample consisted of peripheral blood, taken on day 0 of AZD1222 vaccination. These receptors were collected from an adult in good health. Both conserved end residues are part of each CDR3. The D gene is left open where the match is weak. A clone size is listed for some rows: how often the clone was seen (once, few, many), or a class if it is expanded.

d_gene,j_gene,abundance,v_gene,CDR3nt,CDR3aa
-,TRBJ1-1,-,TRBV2,TGTGCCAGCAGTGAAGCGGGTTGGCTTAAAGCTTTCTTT,CASSEAGWLKAFF
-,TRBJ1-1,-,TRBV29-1,TGCAGCGTTGAAGGTAGCTCGAACACTGAAGCTTTCTTT,CSVEGSSNTEAFF
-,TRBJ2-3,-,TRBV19,TGTGCCAGTAGCGAATCGGGGCGTTCTAGCACAGATACGCAGTATTTT,CASSESGRSSTDTQYF
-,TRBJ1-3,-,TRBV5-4,TGTGCCAGCAGTCCTGGCGGGGGTGCAGGAAACACCATATATTTT,CASSPGGGAGNTIYF
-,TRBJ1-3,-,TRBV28,TGTGCCAGCAACCCCGGAGGGGCCTGGTATTTT,CASNPGGAWYF
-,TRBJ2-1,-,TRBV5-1,TGCGCCAGCAGCCGCTCGACGGGGGCCTACAATGAGCAGTTCTTC,CASSRSTGAYNEQFF
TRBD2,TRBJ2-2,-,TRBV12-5,TGTGCTAGTGGTTTGGCGGGAGGGCCGAACGGGGAGCTGTTTTTT,CASGLAGGPNGELFF
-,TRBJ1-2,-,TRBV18,TGTGCCAGCTCACCACCGCAGGGGAATGGCTATGGCTACACCTTC,CASSPPQGNGYGYTF
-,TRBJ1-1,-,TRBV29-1,TGCAGCGTTGACCGGGCGGGGGGAACTGAAGCTTTCTTT,CSVDRAGGTEAFF
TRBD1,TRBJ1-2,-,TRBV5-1,TGCGCCAGCAGCTCCCCGACAGGGGTTGGCTACACCTTC,CASSSPTGVGYTF
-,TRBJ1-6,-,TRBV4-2,TGTGCCAGCAGCCCCCGGGCCATACAGGGTCGTTCACCCCTCCACTTT,CASSPRAIQGRSPLHF
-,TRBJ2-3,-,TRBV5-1,TGCGCCAGCAGCCTCGACACGGCCGGGGTTACGCAGTATTTT,CASSLDTAGVTQYF
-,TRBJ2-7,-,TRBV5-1,TGCGCCAGCCGGCGCGCGGACAACTACGAGCAGTACTTC,CASRRADNYEQYF
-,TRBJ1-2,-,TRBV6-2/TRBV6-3,TGTGCCAGCAGTTCGAGAACCAAAAACCTTAACTATGGCTACACCTTC,CASSSRTKNLNYGYTF
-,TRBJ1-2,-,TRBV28,TGTGCCAGCAGTCAACAGGGAAACTATGGCTACACCTTC,CASSQQGNYGYTF
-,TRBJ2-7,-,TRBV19,TGTGCCAGTAGTGACAGTCTCTACGAGCAGTACTTC,CASSDSLYEQYF
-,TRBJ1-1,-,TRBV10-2,TGCGCCAGCACGGGGTTCGACTGGGAAGCTTTCTTT,CASTGFDWEAFF
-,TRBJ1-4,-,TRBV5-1,TGCGCCAGCAGCTTGAGGTTCGGGGGGGATAATGAAAAACTGTTTTTT,CASSLRFGGDNEKLFF
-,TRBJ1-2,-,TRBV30,TGTGCCTGGAGTGTACAGAACTATGGCTACACCTTC,CAWSVQNYGYTF
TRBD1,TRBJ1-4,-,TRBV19,TGTGCCAGTAGTATGGGACAGGGAGATGAAAAACTGTTTTTT,CASSMGQGDEKLFF
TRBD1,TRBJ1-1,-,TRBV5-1,TGCGCCAGCAGCTTGGCCTCGGGACAGGGGACTGAAGCTTTCTTT,CASSLASGQGTEAFF
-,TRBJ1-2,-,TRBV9,TGTGCCAGCAGCGCAGGGGATTCCCACACCTTC,CASSAGDSHTF
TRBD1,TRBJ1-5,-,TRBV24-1,TGTGCCACCAGTGATCCGGGACAGGGGCCAAATCAGCCCCAGCATTTT,CATSDPGQGPNQPQHF
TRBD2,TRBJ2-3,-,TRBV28,TGTGCCAGCAGTTTAACTAGCGGGAGGGATACGCAGTATTTT,CASSLTSGRDTQYF
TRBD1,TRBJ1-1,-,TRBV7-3,TGTGCCAGCAGCTCGCAGGGGGAGGCTGAAGCTTTCTTT,CASSSQGEAEAFF
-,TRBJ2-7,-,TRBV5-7,TGTGCCAGCAGCTTCTCATGGGGCGAGCAGTACTTC,CASSFSWGEQYF
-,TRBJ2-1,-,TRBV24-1,TGTGCCACCAGTGGCGTCGGGGATTCCTACAATGAGCAGTTCTTC,CATSGVGDSYNEQFF
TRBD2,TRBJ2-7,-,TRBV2,TGTGCCAGCAGTGAGATCGGCGGGGGGCGGTACGAGCAGTACTTC,CASSEIGGGRYEQYF
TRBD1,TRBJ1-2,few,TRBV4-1,TGCGCCAGCAGCCACGGACAGGGAGTTAACTATGGCTACACCTTC,CASSHGQGVNYGYTF